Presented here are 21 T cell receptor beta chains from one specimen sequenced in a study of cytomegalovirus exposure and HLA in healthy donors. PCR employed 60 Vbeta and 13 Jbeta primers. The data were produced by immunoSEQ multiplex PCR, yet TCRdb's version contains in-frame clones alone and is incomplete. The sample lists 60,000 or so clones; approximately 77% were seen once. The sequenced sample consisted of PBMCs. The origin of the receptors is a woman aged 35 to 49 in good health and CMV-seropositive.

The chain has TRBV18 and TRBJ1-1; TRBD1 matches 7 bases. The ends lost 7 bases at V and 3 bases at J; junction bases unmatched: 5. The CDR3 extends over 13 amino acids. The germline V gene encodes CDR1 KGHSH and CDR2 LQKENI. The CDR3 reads CASFGTAHTEAFF. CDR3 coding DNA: TGTGCCAGCTTCGGGACAGCCCACACTGAAGCTTTCTTT. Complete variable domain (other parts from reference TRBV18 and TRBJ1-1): NAGVMQNPRHLVRRRGQEARLRCSPMKGHSHVYWYRQLPEEGLKFMVYLQKENIIDESGMPKERFSAEFPKEGPSILRIQQVVRGDSAAYFCASFGTAHTEAFFGQGTRLTVV.

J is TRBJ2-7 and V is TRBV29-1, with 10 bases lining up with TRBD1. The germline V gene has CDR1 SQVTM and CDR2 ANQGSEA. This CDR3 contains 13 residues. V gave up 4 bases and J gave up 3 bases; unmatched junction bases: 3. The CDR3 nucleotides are TGCAGCGTTGCCCGGGACAGGGGCTACGAGCAGTACTTC. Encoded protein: CSVARDRGYEQYF.

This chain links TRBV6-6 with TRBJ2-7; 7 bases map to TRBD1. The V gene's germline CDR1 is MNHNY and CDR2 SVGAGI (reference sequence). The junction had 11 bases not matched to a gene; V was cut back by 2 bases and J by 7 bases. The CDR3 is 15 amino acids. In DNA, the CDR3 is TGTGCCAGCAGTTACCCGACAGGGAAAGATACGGAGCAGTACTTC. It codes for CASSYPTGKDTEQYF.

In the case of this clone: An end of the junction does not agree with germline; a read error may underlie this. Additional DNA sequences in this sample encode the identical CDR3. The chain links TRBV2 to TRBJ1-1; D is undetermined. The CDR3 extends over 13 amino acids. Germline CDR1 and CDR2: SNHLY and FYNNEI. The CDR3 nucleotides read TGTGCCAGTAGTGGCCCACTCGACACTGAAGCTTTCTTT. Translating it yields CASSGPLDTEAFF.

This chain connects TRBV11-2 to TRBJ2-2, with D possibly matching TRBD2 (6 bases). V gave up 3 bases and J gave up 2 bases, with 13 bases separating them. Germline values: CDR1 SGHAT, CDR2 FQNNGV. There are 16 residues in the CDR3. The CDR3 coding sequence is TGTGCCAGCAGCTTCAGGAGGGCCTTTAACACCGGGGAGCTGTTTTTT. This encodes CASSFRRAFNTGELFF.

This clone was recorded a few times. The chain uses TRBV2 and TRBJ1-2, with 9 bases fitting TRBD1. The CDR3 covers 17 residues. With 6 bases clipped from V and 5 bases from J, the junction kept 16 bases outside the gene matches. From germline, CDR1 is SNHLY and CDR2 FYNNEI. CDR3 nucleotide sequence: TGTGCCAGCAGCCGAAACAAGGGACAGGGTAGAGGGTATGGCTACACCTTC. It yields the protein CASSRNKGQGRGYGYTF.

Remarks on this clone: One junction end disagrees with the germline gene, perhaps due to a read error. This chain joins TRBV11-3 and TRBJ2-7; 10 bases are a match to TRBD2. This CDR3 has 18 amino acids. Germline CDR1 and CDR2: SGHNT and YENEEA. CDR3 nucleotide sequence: TGTGCCAGCAGCCTAGACCCCCCGGGCAGCGGGGGGGTCTACGAGCAGTACTTC. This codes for CASSLDPPGSGGVYEQYF.

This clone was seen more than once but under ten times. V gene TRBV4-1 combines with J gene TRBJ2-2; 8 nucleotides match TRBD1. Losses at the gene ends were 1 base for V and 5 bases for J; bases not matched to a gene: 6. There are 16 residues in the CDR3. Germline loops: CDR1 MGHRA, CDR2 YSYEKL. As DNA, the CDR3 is TGCGCCAGCAGCCAAGTACGGCAGGGGGCAACCGGGGAGCTGTTTTTT. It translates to CASSQVRQGATGELFF.

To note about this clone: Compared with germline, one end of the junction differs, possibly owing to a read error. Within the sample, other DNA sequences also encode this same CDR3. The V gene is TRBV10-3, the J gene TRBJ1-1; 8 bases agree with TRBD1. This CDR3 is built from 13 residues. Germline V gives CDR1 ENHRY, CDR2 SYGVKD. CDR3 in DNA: TGCGCCATCAGTGGGACAGGAAAGGGTGAAGCTTTCTTT. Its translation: CAISGTGKGEAFF.

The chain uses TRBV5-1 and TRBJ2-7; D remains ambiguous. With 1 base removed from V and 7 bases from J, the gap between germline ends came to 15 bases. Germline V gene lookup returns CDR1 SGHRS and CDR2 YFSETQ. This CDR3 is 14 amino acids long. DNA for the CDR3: TGCGCCAGCAGCTTGTTGAGCCCTGCTAGGGAGCAGTACTTC. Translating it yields CASSLLSPAREQYF. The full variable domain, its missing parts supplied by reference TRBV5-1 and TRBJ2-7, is KAGVTQTPRYLIKTRGQQVTLSCSPISGHRSVSWYQQTPGQGLQFLFEYFSETQRNKGNFPGRFSGRQFSNSRSEMNVSTLELGDSALYLCASSLLSPAREQYFGPGTRLTVT.

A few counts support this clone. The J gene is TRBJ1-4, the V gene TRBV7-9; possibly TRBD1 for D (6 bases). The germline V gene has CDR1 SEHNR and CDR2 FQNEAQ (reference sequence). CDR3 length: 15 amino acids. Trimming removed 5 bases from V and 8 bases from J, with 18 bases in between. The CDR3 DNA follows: TGTGCCAGCAGCGCCCGAACCGGGACACGCGAAAAACTGTTTTTT. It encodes CASSARTGTREKLFF.

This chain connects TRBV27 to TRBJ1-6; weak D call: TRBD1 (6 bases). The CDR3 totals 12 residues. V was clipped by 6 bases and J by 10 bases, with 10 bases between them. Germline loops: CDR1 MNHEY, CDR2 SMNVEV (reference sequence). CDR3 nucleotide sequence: TGTGCCAGCAGAGGGGGTGCGTCACCCCTCCACTTT. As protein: CASRGGASPLHF.

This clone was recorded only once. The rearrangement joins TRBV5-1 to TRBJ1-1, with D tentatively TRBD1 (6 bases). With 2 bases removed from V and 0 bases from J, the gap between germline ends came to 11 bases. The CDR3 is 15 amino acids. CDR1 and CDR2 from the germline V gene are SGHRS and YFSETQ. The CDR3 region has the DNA TGCGCCAGCAGCTTTACGGCAGGGGTGAACACTGAAGCTTTCTTT. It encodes CASSFTAGVNTEAFF.

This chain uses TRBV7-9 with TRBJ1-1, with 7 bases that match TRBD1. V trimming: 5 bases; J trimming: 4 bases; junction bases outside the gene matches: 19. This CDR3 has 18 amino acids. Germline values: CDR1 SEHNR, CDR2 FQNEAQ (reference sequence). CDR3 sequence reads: CASSPPAGRGLASTEAFF. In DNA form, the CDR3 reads TGTGCCAGCAGCCCACCCGCGGGCAGGGGGTTAGCTAGCACTGAAGCTTTCTTT. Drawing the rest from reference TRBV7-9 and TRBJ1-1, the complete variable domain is DTGVSQNPRHKITKRGQNVTFRCDPISEHNRLYWYRQTLGQGPEFLTYFQNEAQLEKSRLLSDRFSAERPKGSFSTLEIQRTEQGDSAMYLCASSPPAGRGLASTEAFFGQGTRLTVV.

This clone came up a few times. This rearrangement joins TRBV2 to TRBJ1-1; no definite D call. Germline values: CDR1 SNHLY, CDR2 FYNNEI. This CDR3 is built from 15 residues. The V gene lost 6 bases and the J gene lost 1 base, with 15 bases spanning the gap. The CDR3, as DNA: TGTGCCAGCAGGCCGAGGACCGCGGGGAACACTGAAGCTTTCTTT. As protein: CASRPRTAGNTEAFF.

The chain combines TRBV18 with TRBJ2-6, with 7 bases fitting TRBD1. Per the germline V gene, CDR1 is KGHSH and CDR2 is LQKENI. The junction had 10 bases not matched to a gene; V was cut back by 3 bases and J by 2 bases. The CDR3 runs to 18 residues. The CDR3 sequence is CASSPQRIQGAGANVLTF. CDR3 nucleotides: TGTGCCAGCTCACCCCAACGAATCCAGGGGGCTGGGGCCAACGTCCTGACTTTC.

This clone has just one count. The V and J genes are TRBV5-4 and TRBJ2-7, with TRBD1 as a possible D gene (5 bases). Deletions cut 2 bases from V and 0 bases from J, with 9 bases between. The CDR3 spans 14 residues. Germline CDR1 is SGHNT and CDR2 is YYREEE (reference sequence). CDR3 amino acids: CASSFETASYEQYF. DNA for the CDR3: TGTGCCAGCAGCTTCGAGACAGCCTCCTACGAGCAGTACTTC. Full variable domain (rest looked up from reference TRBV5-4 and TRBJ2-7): ETGVTQSPTHLIKTRGQQVTLRCSSQSGHNTVSWYQQALGQGPQFIFQYYREEENGRGNFPPRFSGLQFPNYSSELNVNALELDDSALYLCASSFETASYEQYFGPGTRLTVT.

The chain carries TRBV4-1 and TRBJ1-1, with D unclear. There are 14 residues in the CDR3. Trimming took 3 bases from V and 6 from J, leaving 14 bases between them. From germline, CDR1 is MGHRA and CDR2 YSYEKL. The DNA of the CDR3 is TGCGCCAGCAGCCATCCTATTTCGTGGTCTGAAGCTTTCTTT. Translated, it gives CASSHPISWSEAFF.

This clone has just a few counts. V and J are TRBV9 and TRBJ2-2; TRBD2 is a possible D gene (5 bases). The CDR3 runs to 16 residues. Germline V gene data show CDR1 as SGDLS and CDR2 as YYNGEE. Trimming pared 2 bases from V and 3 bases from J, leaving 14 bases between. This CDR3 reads CASSVSGGGYTGELFF. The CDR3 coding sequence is TGTGCCAGCAGCGTTTCGGGTGGCGGGTACACCGGGGAGCTGTTTTTT.

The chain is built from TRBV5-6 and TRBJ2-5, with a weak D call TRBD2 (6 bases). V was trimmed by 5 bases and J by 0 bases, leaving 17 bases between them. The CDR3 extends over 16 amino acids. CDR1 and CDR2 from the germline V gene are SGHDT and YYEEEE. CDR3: CASRSVDYPHQETQYF. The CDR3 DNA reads TGTGCCAGCAGGTCAGTGGACTACCCTCACCAAGAGACCCAGTACTTC.

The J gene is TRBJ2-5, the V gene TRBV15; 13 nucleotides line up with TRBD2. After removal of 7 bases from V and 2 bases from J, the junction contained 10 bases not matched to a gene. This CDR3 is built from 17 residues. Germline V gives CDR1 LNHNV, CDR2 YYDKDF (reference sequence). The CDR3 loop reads CATKPGLAGLRQETQYF. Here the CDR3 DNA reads TGTGCCACCAAACCGGGACTAGCGGGACTAAGACAAGAGACCCAGTACTTC.